Only one count was recorded for the clone carrying this T cell receptor beta chain. Assay used: immunoSEQ multiplex PCR; TCRdb lists only in-frame clones, some missing. The sample has about 50,000 clones, approximately 87% seen once; the top ten hold roughly 21%. The sample originates from a study of cytotoxic CD8 clonotypes in ibrutinib-treated CLL. V was pared by 6 bases and J by 1 base, with 12 bases between. The CDR3 covers 13 residues. The germline V gene has CDR1 SQVTM and CDR2 ANQGSEA. Sequences were derived from PBMCs, sampled after 24 months of ibrutinib treatment. The source of this sequence is a human donor with chronic lymphocytic leukemia. This rearrangement joins TRBV29-1 to TRBJ1-1; D not certain. CDR3 nucleotide sequence: TGCAGCGTCGAGAGGCAGACGAACACTGAAGCTTTCTTT. Translated, it gives CSVERQTNTEAFF.